This T cell receptor beta chain appears in the sequencing data of a study of cytomegalovirus exposure and HLA in healthy donors. The overall study: From HLA-typed donors, an early data release held around 85 million unique TCRs. Most donors, just over 80% of 398 genotyped, fell in the Caucasian-associated ancestry cluster. Study observations and caveats: Per a later analysis, HLA-associated TCR beta chains showed more clonal expansion than other, equally common TCR beta chains.

Primers: 60 Vbeta forward and 13 Jbeta reverse. Repertoires were generated with immunoSEQ multiplex PCR, while TCRdb's copy carries only in-frame clones and drops some. The repertoire includes around 140,000 clones, approximately 80% of them detected once, and approximately 13% sits in the top ten. V was pared by 0 bases and J by 6 bases, with 14 bases of the junction left unmatched. This CDR3 spans 17 amino acids. CDR1 is MGHRA and CDR2 is YSYEKL in the germline V gene. A single count supports this clone. What it binds is not known. The V and J genes are TRBV4-1 and TRBJ2-7; 7 bases line up with TRBD2. Sequencing was performed on PBMCs. The clonotype was recovered from a man aged 35-49 years in good health and CMV-seropositive. The chain's CDR3 is CASSQESTTSLIVEQYF. As DNA, the CDR3 is TGCGCCAGCAGCCAAGAAAGTACGACTAGCCTCATAGTCGAGCAGTACTTC.